These T cell receptor beta chains were read from a single sample in a study of blood T cell repertoires in COVID-19. This table comes from immunoSEQ multiplex PCR, and its TCRdb copy is limited to in-frame clones, with some not included. The sample records 450,000 or so clones, about nine tenths being singletons. The source material was peripheral blood. The receptors here all came from a woman in her thirties or forties with COVID-19, enrolled during active disease. Each CDR3 is given with its conserved first and last residue. A D gene is named only where the DNA matches it firmly. The size of a clone is reported for some rows only, either as once, few or many, or as a class for expanded clones.

CDR3nt	CDR3aa	len	v_gene	j_gene	d_gene	abundance
TGTGCCAGCAGCTCCGGGACTAGCGGGATTGTCGAGCAGTTCTTC	CASSSGTSGIVEQFF	15	TRBV5-5	TRBJ2-1	TRBD2	-
TGTGCCAGCTTCCCTCCGGTGTCTAATCCTGAAGCTTTCTTT	CASFPPVSNPEAFF	14	TRBV2	TRBJ1-1	-	-
TGTGCCAGCAGTCCCTCGACTCGAGAGACCCAGTACTTC	CASSPSTRETQYF	13	TRBV12-3/TRBV12-4	TRBJ2-5	-	-
TGTGCCAGCAGCCAAGATAGGCAGGGTAGCTCCTATAATTCACCCCTCCACTTT	CASSQDRQGSSYNSPLHF	18	TRBV4-2	TRBJ1-6	-	-
TGCAGCGCGAGAAGACGGGGGGAAAAACTGTTTTTT	CSARRRGEKLFF	12	TRBV29-1	TRBJ1-4	-	once
TGTGCCAGCAGTTCAACAGGGGGCGGGTACGAGCAGTACTTC	CASSSTGGGYEQYF	14	TRBV2	TRBJ2-7	TRBD1	few
TGTGCCAGCAGCCAAGATACAGGGGAAGTCGGTGGCTACACCTTC	CASSQDTGEVGGYTF	15	TRBV3-1/TRBV3-2	TRBJ1-2	TRBD1	-
TGTGCCAGCAGCTTTGGGACAGGGTACACCGGGGAGCTGTTTTTT	CASSFGTGYTGELFF	15	TRBV7-9	TRBJ2-2	TRBD1	-
TGTGCCAGCAGCTTGCCCTCCGGGGAGCTGTTTTTT	CASSLPSGELFF	12	TRBV5-6	TRBJ2-2	-	-
TGTGCCAGCAGCTCCCCGGGGGATACGCAGTATTTT	CASSSPGDTQYF	12	TRBV7-3	TRBJ2-3	-	-
TGTGCCAGCAGGGGGCCAGGGGAGACCCAGTACTTC	CASRGPGETQYF	12	TRBV6-5	TRBJ2-5	-	-
TGTGCCTGGAGTCTTCTGGCAGCCTACAATGAGCAGTTCTTC	CAWSLLAAYNEQFF	14	TRBV30	TRBJ2-1	-	-
TGTGCCAGCTCACTACAACAGGGTGTAGGGCAGCCCCAGCATTTT	CASSLQQGVGQPQHF	15	TRBV18	TRBJ1-5	-	-
TGTGCCAGCAGACGCGACAGGGGCCCGAACACTGAAGCTTTCTTT	CASRRDRGPNTEAFF	15	TRBV7-3	TRBJ1-1	TRBD1	-
TGTGCCAGCAGTCTCCCGAATCAGCCCCAGCATTTT	CASSLPNQPQHF	12	TRBV27	TRBJ1-5	-	-
TGTGCCAGCAGCTGGACTAGCGCAGATACGCAGTATTTT	CASSWTSADTQYF	13	TRBV7-3	TRBJ2-3	TRBD2	-
TGTGCCAGCAGTTCCAGGGCTGGGGAAAAACTGTTTTTT	CASSSRAGEKLFF	13	TRBV5-4	TRBJ1-4	-	-
TGTGCCAGCACGACTGGGGGGGCTTTGTACAATGAGCAGTTCTTC	CASTTGGALYNEQFF	15	TRBV28	TRBJ2-1	-	-
TGTGCCAGTACCGTTTCTGCGGGGCTCTACAATGAGCAGTTCTTC	CASTVSAGLYNEQFF	15	TRBV19	TRBJ2-1	-	-
TGTGCCAGCTCACTGGACATAATGAACACTGAAGCTTTCTTT	CASSLDIMNTEAFF	14	TRBV18	TRBJ1-1	-	-
TGCGCCAGCAGCCTAGGGACTAGCGGGCTTCTTGGCACAGATACGCAGTATTTT	CASSLGTSGLLGTDTQYF	18	TRBV4-3	TRBJ2-3	TRBD2	-
TGTGCCAGCAGCGTAGAGGCCCCCAGGCGGGAGGGCTCCACCGGGGAGCTGTTTTTT	CASSVEAPRREGSTGELFF	19	TRBV9	TRBJ2-2	TRBD2	-
TGTGCCAGTAGTATCCCGGCGGGGAGCACTGAAGCTTTCTTT	CASSIPAGSTEAFF	14	TRBV19	TRBJ1-1	-	-
TGTGCCAGCAGCCTACGCAAAACGGGTAAGGAGCAGTACTTC	CASSLRKTGKEQYF	14	TRBV27	TRBJ2-7	-	-
TGCGCCAGCAATCTAGGGACAGGGGGCGAGGGCTACACCTTC	CASNLGTGGEGYTF	14	TRBV10-1	TRBJ1-2	TRBD1	-
TGTGCCAGCAGTCCCCGGGACAGGGGAAGGAGGAACACCGGGGAGCTGTTTTTT	CASSPRDRGRRNTGELFF	18	TRBV27	TRBJ2-2	TRBD1	-
TGCGCCAGCTACGAGGCCCTTAGCGGGAACTACAATGAGCAGTTCTTC	CASYEALSGNYNEQFF	16	TRBV5-1	TRBJ2-1	TRBD2	-
TGTGCCAGCAGCGTAGGGGCAGGGGCAACTAATGAAAAACTGTTTTTT	CASSVGAGATNEKLFF	16	TRBV9	TRBJ1-4	-	-
TGTGCCAGTAGTATCCTGGGACAGAGACCTGAAGCTTTCTTT	CASSILGQRPEAFF	14	TRBV19	TRBJ1-1	TRBD1	-
TGTGCCAGCAGTTCTACCTTGACAGCTATCTATGGCTACACCTTC	CASSSTLTAIYGYTF	15	TRBV6-5	TRBJ1-2	-	-
TGTGCCAGCAGCTTGGGAGCAGGGGGCCCACGGTACACCTTC	CASSLGAGGPRYTF	14	TRBV5-6	TRBJ1-2	TRBD1	-
TGTGCCAGCAGCCCCGGCGGGACGCGCTCTGGAAACACCATATATTTT	CASSPGGTRSGNTIYF	16	TRBV11-3	TRBJ1-3	-	-
TGTGCCAGCAGTTTATCTATGTATTATGGCTACACCTTC	CASSLSMYYGYTF	13	TRBV28	TRBJ1-2	-	-
TGTGCCACCAGTGATTTCTCGCAGGGAGGAAATGAAAAACTGTTTTTT	CATSDFSQGGNEKLFF	16	TRBV24-1	TRBJ1-4	-	once
TGCGCCAGCAGCTTGGATGGGGACAGATACGAGCAGTACTTC	CASSLDGDRYEQYF	14	TRBV5-1	TRBJ2-7	TRBD1	-
TGTGCCAGCAGTGATCCTCAGGGGGCCGGAGGCAATCAGCCCCAGCATTTT	CASSDPQGAGGNQPQHF	17	TRBV2	TRBJ1-5	TRBD1	-
TGTGCCAGCAGCTTAGTTGGGAGGACTAGACCCTACGAGCAGTACTTC	CASSLVGRTRPYEQYF	16	TRBV11-2	TRBJ2-7	TRBD2	-
TGTGCCAGCAGCTCAATGTCCGGGTCCCCGGGCTCCTATAATTCACCCCTCCACTTT	CASSSMSGSPGSYNSPLHF	19	TRBV11-2	TRBJ1-6	-	-
TGTGCCAGCAGCCAAGGGACAGGGGGTAATTCACCCCTCCACTTT	CASSQGTGGNSPLHF	15	TRBV3-1/TRBV3-2	TRBJ1-6	TRBD1	-
TGTGCCAGTGGGAGACAGGCACCGGGACTAGTCGCCGGGGAGCTGTTTTTT	CASGRQAPGLVAGELFF	17	TRBV19	TRBJ2-2	TRBD2	-
TGTGCCAGCAGCCAAGGCGGGGGGGGAACTGAAGCTTTCTTT	CASSQGGGGTEAFF	14	TRBV3-1/TRBV3-2	TRBJ1-1	-	-